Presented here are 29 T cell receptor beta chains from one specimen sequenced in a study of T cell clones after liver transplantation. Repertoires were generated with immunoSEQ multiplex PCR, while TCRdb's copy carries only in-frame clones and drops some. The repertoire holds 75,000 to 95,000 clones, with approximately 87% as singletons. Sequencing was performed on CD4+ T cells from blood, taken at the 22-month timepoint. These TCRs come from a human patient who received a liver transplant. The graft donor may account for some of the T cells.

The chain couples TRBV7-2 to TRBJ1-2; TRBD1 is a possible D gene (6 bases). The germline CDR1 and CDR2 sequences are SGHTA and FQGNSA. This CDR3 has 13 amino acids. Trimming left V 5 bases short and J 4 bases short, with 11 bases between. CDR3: CASSGEGGYGYTF. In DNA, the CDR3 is TGTGCCAGCAGCGGAGAGGGGGGCTATGGCTACACCTTC.

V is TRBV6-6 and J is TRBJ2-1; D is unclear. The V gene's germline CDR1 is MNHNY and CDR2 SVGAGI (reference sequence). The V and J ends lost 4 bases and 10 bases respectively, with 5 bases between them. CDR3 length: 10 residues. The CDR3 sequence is CASSSGEQFF. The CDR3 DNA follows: TGTGCCAGCAGTTCTGGGGAGCAGTTCTTC.

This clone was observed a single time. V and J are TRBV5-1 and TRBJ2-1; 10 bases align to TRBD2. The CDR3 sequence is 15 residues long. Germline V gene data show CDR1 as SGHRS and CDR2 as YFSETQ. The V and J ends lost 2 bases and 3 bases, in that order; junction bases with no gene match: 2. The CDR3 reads CASSFTSGVYNEQFF. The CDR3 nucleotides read TGCGCCAGCAGCTTCACTAGCGGGGTCTACAATGAGCAGTTCTTC. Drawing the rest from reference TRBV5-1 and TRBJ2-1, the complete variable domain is KAGVTQTPRYLIKTRGQQVTLSCSPISGHRSVSWYQQTPGQGLQFLFEYFSETQRNKGNFPGRFSGRQFSNSRSEMNVSTLELGDSALYLCASSFTSGVYNEQFFGPGTRLTVL.

The CDR3 sequence: CASSYGGSFGEKLFF. In DNA, the CDR3 is TGTGCCAGCAGTTACGGAGGGAGTTTTGGTGAAAAACTGTTTTTT. The J gene is TRBJ1-4, the V gene TRBV6-5, with D unresolved. The V end was cut by 2 bases, the J end by 7 bases, with 14 bases between. The CDR3 loop spans 15 amino acids. Germline assignment: CDR1 MNHEY and CDR2 SVGAGI.

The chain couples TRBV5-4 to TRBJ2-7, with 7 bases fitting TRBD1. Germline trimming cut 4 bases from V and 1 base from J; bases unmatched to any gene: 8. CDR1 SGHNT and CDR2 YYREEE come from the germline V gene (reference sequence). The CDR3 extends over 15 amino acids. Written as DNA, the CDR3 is TGTGCCAGCAGCGCGCTCCGGGACAGTTCCTACGAGCAGTACTTC. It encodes CASSALRDSSYEQYF.

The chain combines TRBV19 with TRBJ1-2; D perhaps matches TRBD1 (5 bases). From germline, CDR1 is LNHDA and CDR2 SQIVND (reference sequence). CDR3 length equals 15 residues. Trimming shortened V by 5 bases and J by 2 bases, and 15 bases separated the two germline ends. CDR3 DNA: TGTGCCAGTAGTCCGGCCTGGCAGGGCAACTATGGCTACACCTTC. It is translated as CASSPAWQGNYGYTF.

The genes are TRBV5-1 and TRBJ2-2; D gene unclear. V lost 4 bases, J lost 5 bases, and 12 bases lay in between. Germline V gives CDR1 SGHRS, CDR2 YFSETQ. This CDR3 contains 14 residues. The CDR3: CASSPRPGTGELFF. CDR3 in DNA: TGCGCCAGCAGCCCCCGCCCAGGAACCGGGGAGCTGTTTTTT.

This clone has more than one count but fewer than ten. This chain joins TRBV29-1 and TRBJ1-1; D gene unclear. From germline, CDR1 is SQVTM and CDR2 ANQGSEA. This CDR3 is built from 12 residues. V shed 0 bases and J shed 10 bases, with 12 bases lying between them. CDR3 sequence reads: CSVEEPRNRAFF. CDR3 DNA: TGCAGCGTTGAAGAACCCAGAAACAGAGCTTTCTTT.

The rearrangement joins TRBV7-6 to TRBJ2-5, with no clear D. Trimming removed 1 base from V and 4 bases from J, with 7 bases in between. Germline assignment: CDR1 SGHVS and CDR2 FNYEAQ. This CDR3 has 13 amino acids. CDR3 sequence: CASSLGLRETQYF. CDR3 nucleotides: TGTGCCAGCAGCTTAGGACTCCGAGAGACCCAGTACTTC.

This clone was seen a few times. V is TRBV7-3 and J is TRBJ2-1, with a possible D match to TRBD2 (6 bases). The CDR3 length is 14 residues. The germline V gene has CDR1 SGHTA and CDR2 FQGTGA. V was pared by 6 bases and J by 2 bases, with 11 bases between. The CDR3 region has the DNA TGTGCCAGCAGTCCGGGACTGGCCTACAATGAGCAGTTCTTC. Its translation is CASSPGLAYNEQFF.

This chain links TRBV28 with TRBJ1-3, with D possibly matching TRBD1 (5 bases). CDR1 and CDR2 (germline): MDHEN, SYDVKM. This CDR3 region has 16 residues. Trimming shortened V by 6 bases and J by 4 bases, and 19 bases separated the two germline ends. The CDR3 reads CASSPRWGLRGNTIYF. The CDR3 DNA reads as TGTGCCAGCAGCCCTCGTTGGGGCCTAAGAGGAAACACCATATATTTT.

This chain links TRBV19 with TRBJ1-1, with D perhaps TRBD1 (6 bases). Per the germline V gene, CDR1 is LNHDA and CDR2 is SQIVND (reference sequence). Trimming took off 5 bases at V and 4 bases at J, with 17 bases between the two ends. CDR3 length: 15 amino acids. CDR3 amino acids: CASSSTGGRGTEAFF. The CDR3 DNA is TGTGCCAGTAGTTCAACGGGGGGGCGAGGCACTGAAGCTTTCTTT.

CDR3 in amino acids: CASSDIQGSGNTIYF. CDR3 sequence (DNA): TGTGCCAGCAGTGATATACAGGGCAGCGGAAACACCATATATTTT. The chain employs TRBV6-1 and TRBJ1-3; D is possibly TRBD1 (6 bases). Per germline, CDR1 MNHNS and CDR2 SASEGT. The length of the CDR3 is 15 residues. Trimming took off 3 bases at V and 4 bases at J, with 13 bases between the two ends.

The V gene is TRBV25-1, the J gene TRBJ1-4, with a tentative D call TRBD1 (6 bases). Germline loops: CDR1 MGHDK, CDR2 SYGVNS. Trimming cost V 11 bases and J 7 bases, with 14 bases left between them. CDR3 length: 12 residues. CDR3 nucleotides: TGTGCCTCAATGGGGGGCTCTGAAAAACTGTTTTTT. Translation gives CASMGGSEKLFF.

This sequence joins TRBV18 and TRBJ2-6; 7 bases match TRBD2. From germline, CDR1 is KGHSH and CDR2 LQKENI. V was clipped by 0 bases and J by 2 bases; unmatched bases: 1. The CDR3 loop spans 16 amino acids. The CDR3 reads CASSPPGTTGANVLTF. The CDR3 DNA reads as TGTGCCAGCTCACCACCGGGGACTACTGGGGCCAACGTCCTGACTTTC.

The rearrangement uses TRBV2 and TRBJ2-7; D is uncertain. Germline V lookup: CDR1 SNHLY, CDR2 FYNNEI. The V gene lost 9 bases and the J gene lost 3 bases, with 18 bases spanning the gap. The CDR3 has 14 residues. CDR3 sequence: CASSFWAASYEQYF. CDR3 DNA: TGTGCCAGTTCGTTTTGGGCAGCAAGCTACGAGCAGTACTTC.

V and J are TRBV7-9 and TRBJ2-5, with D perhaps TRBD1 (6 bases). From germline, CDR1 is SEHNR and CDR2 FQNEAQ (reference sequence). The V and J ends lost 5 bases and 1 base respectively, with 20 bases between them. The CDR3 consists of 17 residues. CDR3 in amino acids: CASSPSTNTGIQETQYF. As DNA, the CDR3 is TGTGCCAGCAGCCCGTCGACGAACACAGGGATCCAAGAGACCCAGTACTTC.

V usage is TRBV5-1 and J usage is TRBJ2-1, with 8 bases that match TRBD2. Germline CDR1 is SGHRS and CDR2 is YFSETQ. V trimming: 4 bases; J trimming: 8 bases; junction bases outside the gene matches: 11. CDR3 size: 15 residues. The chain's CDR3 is CASSAQARGGYEQFF. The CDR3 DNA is TGCGCCAGCAGCGCACAAGCTCGGGGGGGCTATGAGCAGTTCTTC.

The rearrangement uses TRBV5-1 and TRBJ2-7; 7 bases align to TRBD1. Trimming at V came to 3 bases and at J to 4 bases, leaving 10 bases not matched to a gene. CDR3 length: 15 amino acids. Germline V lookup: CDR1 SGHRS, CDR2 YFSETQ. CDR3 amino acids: CASSSRQGSVYEQYF. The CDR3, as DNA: TGCGCCAGCAGCTCTCGACAGGGTTCGGTTTACGAGCAGTACTTC.

CDR3 region: CASSPTKSQYNEQFF. As DNA, the CDR3 is TGTGCCAGCAGCCCAACTAAATCGCAGTACAATGAGCAGTTCTTC. The chain is built from TRBV7-3 and TRBJ2-1; D unclear. Deletions cut 5 bases from V and 4 bases from J, with 15 bases between. The length of the CDR3 is 15 residues. In germline, CDR1 is SGHTA, CDR2 FQGTGA.

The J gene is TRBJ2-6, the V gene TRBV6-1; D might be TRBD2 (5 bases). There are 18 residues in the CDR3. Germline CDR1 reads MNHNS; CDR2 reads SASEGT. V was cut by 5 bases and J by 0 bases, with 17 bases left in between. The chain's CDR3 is CASSQGLLVSSGANVLTF. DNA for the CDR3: TGTGCCAGCAGTCAAGGACTGTTGGTGTCCTCTGGGGCCAACGTCCTGACTTTC.

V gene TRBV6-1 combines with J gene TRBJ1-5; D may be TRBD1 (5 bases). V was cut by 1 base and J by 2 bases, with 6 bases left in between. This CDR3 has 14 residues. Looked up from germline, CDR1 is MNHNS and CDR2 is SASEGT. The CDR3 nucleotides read TGTGCCAGCAGTGAAGGGGGGGGCAATCAGCCCCAGCATTTT. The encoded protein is CASSEGGGNQPQHF.

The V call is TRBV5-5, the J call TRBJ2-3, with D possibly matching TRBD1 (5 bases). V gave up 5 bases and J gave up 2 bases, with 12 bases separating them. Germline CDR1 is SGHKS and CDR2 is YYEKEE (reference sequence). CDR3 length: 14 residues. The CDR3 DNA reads TGTGCCAGCAGAGCTGACAGACACACAGATACGCAGTATTTT. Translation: CASRADRHTDTQYF.

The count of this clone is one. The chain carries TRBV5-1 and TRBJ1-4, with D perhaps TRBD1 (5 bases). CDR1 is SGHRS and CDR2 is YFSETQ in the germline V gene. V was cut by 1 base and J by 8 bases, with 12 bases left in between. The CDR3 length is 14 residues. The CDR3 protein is CASSLNRGEEKLFF. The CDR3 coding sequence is TGCGCCAGCAGCTTGAATCGGGGCGAGGAAAAACTGTTTTTT.

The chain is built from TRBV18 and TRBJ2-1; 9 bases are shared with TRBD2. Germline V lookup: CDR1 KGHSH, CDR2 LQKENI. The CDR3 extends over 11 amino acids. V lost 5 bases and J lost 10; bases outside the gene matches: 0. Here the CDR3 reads CASSAGGEQFF. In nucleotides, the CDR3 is TGTGCCAGCTCAGCGGGAGGGGAGCAGTTCTTC.

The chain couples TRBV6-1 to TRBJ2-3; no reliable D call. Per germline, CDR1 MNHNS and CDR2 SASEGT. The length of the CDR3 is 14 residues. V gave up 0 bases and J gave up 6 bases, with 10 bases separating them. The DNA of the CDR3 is TGTGCCAGCAGTGAAGCCCTCGTGGGGGATACGCAGTATTTT. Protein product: CASSEALVGDTQYF.

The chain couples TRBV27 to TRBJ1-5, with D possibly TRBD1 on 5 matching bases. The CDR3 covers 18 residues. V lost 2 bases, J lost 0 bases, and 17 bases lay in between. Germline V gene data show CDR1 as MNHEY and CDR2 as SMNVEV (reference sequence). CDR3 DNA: TGTGCCAGCAGTTTAGGGGCAGGATCCCTTTATAGCAATCAGCCCCAGCATTTT. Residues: CASSLGAGSLYSNQPQHF.

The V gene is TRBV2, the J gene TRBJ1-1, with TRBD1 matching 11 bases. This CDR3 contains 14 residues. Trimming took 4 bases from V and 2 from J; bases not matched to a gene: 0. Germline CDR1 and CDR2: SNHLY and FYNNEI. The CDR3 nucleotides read TGTGCCAGCAGTGGGACAGGGGGCAACACTGAAGCTTTCTTT. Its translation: CASSGTGGNTEAFF.

The CDR3 bases are TGTGCCAGTAGTCCTTCAGGAGGTAGTGGCTACACCTTC. Protein: CASSPSGGSGYTF. J is TRBJ1-2 and V is TRBV19; the D is unclear. The CDR3 totals 13 residues. V was pared by 5 bases and J by 7 bases, with 14 bases between. Germline V gives CDR1 LNHDA, CDR2 SQIVND (reference sequence).